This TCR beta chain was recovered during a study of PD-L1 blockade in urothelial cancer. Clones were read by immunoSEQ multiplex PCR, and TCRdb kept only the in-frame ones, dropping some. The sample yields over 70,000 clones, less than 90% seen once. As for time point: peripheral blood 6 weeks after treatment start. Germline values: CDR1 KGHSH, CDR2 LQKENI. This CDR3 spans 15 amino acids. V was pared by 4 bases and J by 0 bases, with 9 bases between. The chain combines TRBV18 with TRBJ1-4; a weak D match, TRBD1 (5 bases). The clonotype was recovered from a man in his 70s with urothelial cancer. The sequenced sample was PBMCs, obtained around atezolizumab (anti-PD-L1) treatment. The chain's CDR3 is CASSLGQATNEKLFF. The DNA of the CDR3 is TGTGCCAGCTCACTTGGACAAGCAACTAATGAAAAACTGTTTTTT.